In its sample, the clone carrying this T cell receptor beta chain was seen many times. The antigen is not known. In making TCR beta libraries, quantitative 5'-RACE with molecular barcodes was used. Each CDR3 protein is one row after TCRdb ran MiXCR on the 5' RACE reads. The sample includes a few hundred thousand distinct CDR3 sequences, 20% to 25% seen only once; the top ten take approximately 15%. These data belong to a study of CD8 T cells in ankylosing spondylitis. General study findings and limits: Seemingly characteristic of ankylosing spondylitis blood was a TCR beta motif consisting of eight highly homologous variants. Earlier authors reported some of these motif variants in reactive arthritis synovial fluid and blood. Clones linked to the disease showed a CD8+ phenotype. They occurred at relatively low frequencies in peripheral blood.

The junction had 6 bases not matched to a gene; V was cut back by 0 bases and J by 5 bases. The CDR3 has 16 residues. Germline V gene lookup returns CDR1 MNHEY and CDR2 SVGAGI. The V and J genes are TRBV6-5 and TRBJ2-7, with 11 bases aligning to TRBD2. This TCR was recovered from a male donor with ankylosing spondylitis. The sequenced sample was blood, either unsorted or a sorted T cell fraction (not recorded which). The CDR3 loop is CASSYSSGRAGHEQYF. The CDR3 DNA is TGTGCCAGCAGTTACTCTAGCGGGAGGGCCGGTCACGAGCAGTACTTC.